The 9 T cell receptor beta chains in this list originate from one sample, sequenced in a study of siplizumab effects on memory and regulatory T cells. TCRdb's table, derived via immunoSEQ multiplex PCR, lists solely in-frame clones and lacks some. The profile shows roughly 100,000 clones, 80% to 95% of them singletons. Sequencing was done on a sample of non-Treg CD4+ T cells sorted from blood. These receptors originate from a human donor in good health.

The gene calls are TRBV7-9 and TRBJ2-2; 13 bases line up with TRBD2. The junction had 6 bases not matched to a gene; V was cut back by 7 bases and J by 4 bases. Germline-derived CDR1 and CDR2 are SEHNR and FQNEAQ (reference sequence). The length of the CDR3 is 16 residues. DNA of the CDR3: TGTGCCAGCATTACCGGGACTAGCGGGGTCACCGGGGAGCTGTTTTTT. It yields the protein CASITGTSGVTGELFF.

This sequence joins TRBV30 and TRBJ2-7; D ambiguous. The V gene lost 3 bases and the J gene lost 2 bases, with 14 bases spanning the gap. There are 14 residues in the CDR3. CDR1 is GTSNPN, CDR2 SVGIG, per germline (reference sequence). Here the CDR3 DNA reads TGTGCCTGGAGCCGACGCCAGGCCACCTACGAGCAGTACTTC. This sequence encodes CAWSRRQATYEQYF.

This sequence joins TRBV5-1 and TRBJ2-1; TRBD2 matches at 9 bases. The germline V gene has CDR1 SGHRS and CDR2 YFSETQ. The length of the CDR3 is 15 residues. V gave up 4 bases and J gave up 7 bases; unmatched junction bases: 9. The CDR3 bases are TGCGCCAGCAGCCCCAGGGGCGGGAGGGGTAATGAGCAGTTCTTC. Protein product: CASSPRGGRGNEQFF.

The V gene is TRBV5-5, the J gene TRBJ2-6, with D perhaps being TRBD1 or TRBD2 (6 bases each). CDR1 and CDR2 (germline): SGHKS, YYEKEE (reference sequence). This CDR3 spans 16 amino acids. V lost 1 base and J lost 2, with 10 bases in between. The CDR3 protein is CASSLRGDTGANVLTF. CDR3 DNA sequence: TGTGCCAGCAGCTTGAGGGGGGATACTGGGGCCAACGTCCTGACTTTC.

In the case of this clone: Germline and junction disagree at one end, which may indicate a read error. The sample contains more than one DNA sequence encoding this CDR3. V usage is TRBV14 and J usage is TRBJ2-7; no definite D call. Germline V gives CDR1 SGHDN, CDR2 FVKESK. The CDR3 sequence is 13 residues long. The chain's CDR3 is CASSQESVHEQYF. CDR3 nucleotides: TGTGCCAGCAGTCAAGAATCGGTTCACGAGCAGTACTTC.

The rearrangement links TRBV9 to TRBJ2-4; perhaps TRBD2 as D (5 bases). The germline CDR1 and CDR2 sequences are SGDLS and YYNGEE. The CDR3 runs to 16 residues. V was shortened by 0 bases and J by 0 bases, with 10 bases between the two germline ends. CDR3 nucleotides: TGTGCCAGCAGCGTAGATGGAGGTATAGCCAAAAACATTCAGTACTTC. It codes for CASSVDGGIAKNIQYF.

This clone was seen once. The J gene is TRBJ2-3, the V gene TRBV2; TRBD2 might be the D (5 bases). CDR3 length: 13 amino acids. CDR1 SNHLY and CDR2 FYNNEI come from the germline V gene. V was clipped by 9 bases and J by 4 bases, with 14 bases between them. This CDR3 is CASQTGIPDTQYF. Written as DNA, the CDR3 is TGTGCCAGTCAAACCGGGATCCCAGATACGCAGTATTTT.

V usage is TRBV7-2 and J usage is TRBJ2-3, with D possibly being TRBD1 or TRBD2 (7 bases each). This CDR3 spans 17 amino acids. CDR1 SGHTA and CDR2 FQGNSA come from the germline V gene. V was clipped by 2 bases and J by 3 bases, with 18 bases between them. The DNA of the CDR3 is TGTGCCAGCAGCTTATATCGTAGGCAGGGGGGGACAGATACGCAGTATTTT. Its translation is CASSLYRRQGGTDTQYF. Full variable domain (missing parts from reference TRBV7-2 and TRBJ2-3): GAGVSQSPSNKVTEKGKDVELRCDPISGHTALYWYRQSLGQGLEFLIYFQGNSAPDKSGLPSDRFSAERTGGSVSTLTIQRTQQEDSAVYLCASSLYRRQGGTDTQYFGPGTRLTVL.

This chain joins TRBV18 and TRBJ2-2; 7 bases fit TRBD2. CDR1 and CDR2 from the germline V gene are KGHSH and LQKENI. J was trimmed by 6 bases and V by 3 bases; bases with no gene match: 16. The CDR3 covers 18 residues. CDR3 nucleotide sequence: TGTGCCAGCTCACCTCCCGGTTTAGCGGGCAGGGCAGCCGGGGAGCTGTTTTTT. It is translated as CASSPPGLAGRAAGELFF. The full variable domain, rest sourced from reference TRBV18 and TRBJ2-2, is NAGVMQNPRHLVRRRGQEARLRCSPMKGHSHVYWYRQLPEEGLKFMVYLQKENIIDESGMPKERFSAEFPKEGPSILRIQQVVRGDSAAYFCASSPPGLAGRAAGELFFGEGSRLTVL.